These 23 T cell receptor beta chains were sequenced from one sample in a study of shared clonotypes between healthy human individuals. CD8 cells regarded as naive lacked CD45RO, were positively chosen for CCR7, and omitted terminally differentiated effector memory CD45RA+ cells. The table came from immunoSEQ multiplex PCR; TCRdb's copy has only in-frame clones and leaves some out. Altogether around 620,000 clones are present, approximately 95% being singletons, with the ten largest covering 0.095% to 0.14%. The sample comprised naive CD8+ T cells sorted from blood. Receptors were obtained from a woman in her 30s in good health.

The rearrangement joins TRBV2 to TRBJ2-7, with 9 bases lining up with TRBD2. This CDR3 is 14 amino acids long. V lost 9 bases to trimming and J lost 1 base; unmatched junction nucleotides: 7. Germline V CDR1 and CDR2: SNHLY, FYNNEI. CDR3 protein: CASLSGRLSYEQYF. Here the CDR3 DNA reads TGTGCCAGTCTTAGCGGGAGACTGTCCTACGAGCAGTACTTC.

This chain links TRBV5-8 with TRBJ2-7, with a tentative D call TRBD2 (6 bases). The V end lost 0 bases, the J end lost 0 bases, and 22 bases lay between the germline ends. Per germline, CDR1 SGHTS and CDR2 YDEGEE. This CDR3 has 19 amino acids. CDR3 DNA: TGTGCCAGCAGCTTGGCCGGAGGGCCGGCAGGAGAGCTCTCCTACGAGCAGTACTTC. It yields the protein CASSLAGGPAGELSYEQYF.

The V gene is TRBV2, the J gene TRBJ1-2, with 9 bases fitting TRBD1. The junction had 4 bases not matched to a gene; V was cut back by 4 bases and J by 4 bases. Germline V gene lookup returns CDR1 SNHLY and CDR2 FYNNEI. The CDR3 covers 14 residues. CDR3 coding DNA: TGTGCCAGCAGTGGGACAGGGGTCTCCTATGGCTACACCTTC. As protein: CASSGTGVSYGYTF.

V is TRBV5-6 and J is TRBJ1-2, with TRBD1 as a possible D gene (5 bases). Germline V gives CDR1 SGHDT, CDR2 YYEEEE. Trimming removed 4 bases at V and 4 bases at J, with 8 bases between. The CDR3 has 12 amino acids. Here the CDR3 DNA reads TGTGCCAGCAGCCCGCAGGGCTATGGCTACACCTTC. Protein: CASSPQGYGYTF. Complete variable domain (other parts from reference TRBV5-6 and TRBJ1-2): DAGVTQSPTHLIKTRGQQVTLRCSPKSGHDTVSWYQQALGQGPQFIFQYYEEEERQRGNFPDRFSGHQFPNYSSELNVNALLLGDSALYLCASSPQGYGYTFGSGTRLTVV.

The V call is TRBV13, the J call TRBJ2-1, with 10 bases fitting TRBD1. CDR3 length: 18 amino acids. V lost 0 bases, J lost 5 bases, and 10 bases stayed unmatched. Germline-derived CDR1 and CDR2 are PRHDT and FYEKMQ (reference sequence). In DNA form, the CDR3 reads TGTGCCAGCAGCTTAGGCCTTGGGGGACAGGGGCTTGACAATGAGCAGTTCTTC. Amino acids: CASSLGLGGQGLDNEQFF.

The rearrangement joins TRBV27 to TRBJ2-7; D is undetermined. The V end lost 5 bases, the J end lost 7 bases, and 18 bases lay between the germline ends. The CDR3 consists of 14 residues. Germline lookup yields CDR1 MNHEY and CDR2 SMNVEV (reference sequence). This CDR3 is CASSLSTPTGEQYF. For the CDR3, the DNA is TGTGCCAGCAGTCTTAGTACCCCTACTGGAGAGCAGTACTTC.

V gene TRBV28 combines with J gene TRBJ1-2, with TRBD1 identical over 8 bases. In germline, CDR1 is MDHEN, CDR2 SYDVKM. The V gene end was trimmed by 4 bases and the J gene end by 0 bases; junction bases not matched to a gene: 10. The CDR3 sequence is 17 residues long. Written as DNA, the CDR3 is TGTGCCAGCAGTTCCGAACAGGGGGGATTTACTAACTATGGCTACACCTTC. Translated: CASSSEQGGFTNYGYTF.

The J gene is TRBJ2-2, the V gene TRBV5-5, with D possibly matching TRBD2 (6 bases). From germline, CDR1 is SGHKS and CDR2 YYEKEE (reference sequence). Trimming stripped 10 bases from V and 1 base from J, with 14 bases between. The CDR3 runs to 14 residues. CDR3 sequence: CASRDSLNTGELFF. CDR3 in DNA: TGTGCCTCAAGGGACTCCCTGAACACCGGGGAGCTGTTTTTT.

The chain has TRBV5-6 and TRBJ2-3; TRBD1 matches 12 bases. After removal of 3 bases from V and 9 bases from J, the junction contained 5 bases not matched to a gene. The CDR3 has 14 amino acids. Germline V gene lookup returns CDR1 SGHDT and CDR2 YYEEEE. CDR3 sequence (DNA): TGTGCCAGCAGCTGGGACAGGGGGCTAAGGACGCAGTATTTT. Translation gives CASSWDRGLRTQYF.

V is TRBV4-1 and J is TRBJ2-3; 9 bases align to TRBD2. The CDR3 extends over 15 amino acids. Losses at the gene ends were 1 base for V and 6 bases for J; bases not matched to a gene: 5. Looked up from germline, CDR1 is MGHRA and CDR2 is YSYEKL. The CDR3 loop reads CASSQVSSGEDTQYF. In nucleotides, the CDR3 is TGCGCCAGCAGCCAAGTGTCTAGCGGGGAGGATACGCAGTATTTT.

This rearrangement joins TRBV4-1 to TRBJ2-5; tentative D call: TRBD2 (6 bases). The closer fit of TRBJ2-7 to the DNA end suggests the J call may be wrong. This CDR3 is 17 amino acids long. CDR1 is MGHRA, CDR2 YSYEKL, per germline. The CDR3 nucleotides are TGCGCCAGCAGCCAAGGGGGTATCGGCGCGGGACTCAACGAGCAGTACTTC. Protein sequence: CASSQGGIGAGLNEQYF.

Of note for this clone: Other DNA sequences in this specimen translate into the identical CDR3. This chain links TRBV27 with TRBJ2-7, with unresolved D. Germline-derived CDR1 and CDR2 are MNHEY and SMNVEV (reference sequence). This CDR3 is built from 13 residues. Trimming cost V 0 bases and J 6 bases, with 9 bases left between them. CDR3 bases: TGTGCCAGCAGTTTATCGGGCTACGGCGAGCAGTACTTC. As protein: CASSLSGYGEQYF.

The V and J genes are TRBV6-1 and TRBJ2-1; 8 positions agree with TRBD1. V shed 0 bases and J 9 bases; nucleotides not matched to a gene: 7. CDR1 is MNHNS and CDR2 is SASEGT in the germline V gene. The CDR3 has 15 residues. The CDR3, as DNA: TGTGCCAGCAGTGAAGCTCCCAGGGGGCATTCTGAGCAGTTCTTC. The encoded protein is CASSEAPRGHSEQFF.

This chain joins TRBV7-9 and TRBJ2-3; TRBD2 aligns across 11 bases. The CDR3 is 15 residues long. The junction had 7 bases not matched to a gene; V was cut back by 5 bases and J by 6 bases. From germline, CDR1 is SEHNR and CDR2 FQNEAQ (reference sequence). CDR3 bases: TGTGCCAGCAGCCTCTCACTAGCGGGAGTTGATACGCAGTATTTT. Translation: CASSLSLAGVDTQYF.

In its sample, this clone was seen once. V is TRBV11-2 and J is TRBJ2-2; a weak D match, TRBD2 (5 bases). Trimming shortened V by 0 bases and J by 4 bases, and 12 bases separated the two germline ends. Germline V gene lookup returns CDR1 SGHAT and CDR2 FQNNGV. The CDR3 length is 16 residues. CDR3 sequence: CASSLEGGYLTGELFF. CDR3 in DNA: TGTGCCAGCAGCTTAGAGGGCGGGTATCTCACCGGGGAGCTGTTTTTT.

The V call is TRBV5-4, the J call TRBJ1-2; possibly TRBD1 for D (6 bases). CDR1 SGHNT and CDR2 YYREEE come from the germline V gene (reference sequence). This CDR3 is built from 15 residues. V shed 2 bases and J shed 6 bases, with 17 bases lying between them. The DNA of the CDR3 is TGTGCCAGCAGCTTAGAAATACAGGGCGTCGATGGCTACACCTTC. Residues: CASSLEIQGVDGYTF.

This clone was seen a handful of times. Additional DNA sequences in this sample encode the identical CDR3. The chain is built from TRBV5-4 and TRBJ2-7; D uncertain. V lost 3 bases and J 4 bases, leaving 5 bases between the germline ends. The CDR3 is made up of 11 amino acids. Germline V gene sequence: CDR1 SGHNT, CDR2 YYREEE (reference sequence). DNA of the CDR3: TGTGCCAGCAGCTCCATATACGAGCAGTACTTC. Its protein product is CASSSIYEQYF.

The V and J genes are TRBV27 and TRBJ2-1, with TRBD2 matching over 8 bases. With 5 bases clipped from V and 2 bases from J, the junction kept 5 bases outside the gene matches. Germline lookup yields CDR1 MNHEY and CDR2 SMNVEV (reference sequence). The CDR3 covers 15 residues. Here the CDR3 DNA reads TGTGCCAGCAGTCTGTTGCGGGGGGCCTACAATGAGCAGTTCTTC. It codes for CASSLLRGAYNEQFF.

The chain carries TRBV7-6 and TRBJ1-4, with 8 bases aligning to TRBD1. V lost 0 bases to trimming and J lost 4 bases; unmatched junction nucleotides: 7. Germline V gene lookup returns CDR1 SGHVS and CDR2 FNYEAQ. The CDR3 sequence is 17 residues long. CDR3 DNA sequence: TGTGCCAGCAGCTTAGCCCCCGGGACAGGAGTTAATGAAAAACTGTTTTTT. Translated: CASSLAPGTGVNEKLFF.

The genes are TRBV10-1 and TRBJ2-1; D perhaps matches TRBD2 (6 bases). Germline V gives CDR1 WNHNN, CDR2 SYGVQD (reference sequence). V lost 1 base, J lost 9 bases, and 13 bases lay in between. The CDR3 has 14 residues. This chain's CDR3 is CASSEFTSSPEQFF. In DNA form, the CDR3 reads TGCGCCAGCAGTGAGTTTACTAGCAGTCCTGAGCAGTTCTTC.

V gene TRBV5-4 combines with J gene TRBJ2-5; either TRBD1 or TRBD2 may supply D (7 bases each). The J call could be wrong; TRBJ2-7 is a better fit for the DNA end. Per germline, CDR1 SGHNT and CDR2 YYREEE (reference sequence). This CDR3 has 14 residues. The CDR3 DNA is TGTGCCAGCAGCGGGACAGTCGGGGGGTACGAGCAGTACTTC. Its translation: CASSGTVGGYEQYF.

This rearrangement joins TRBV30 to TRBJ1-5; 9 nucleotides align to TRBD1. V trimming: 1 base; J trimming: 6 bases; junction bases outside the gene matches: 7. CDR1 and CDR2 (germline): GTSNPN, SVGIG (reference sequence). The CDR3 consists of 15 residues. The CDR3 protein is CAWSGGTGGTQPQHF. CDR3 DNA sequence: TGTGCCTGGAGTGGGGGAACAGGGGGCACTCAGCCCCAGCATTTT.

V gene TRBV9 combines with J gene TRBJ2-6, with D uncertain. The CDR3 loop spans 17 amino acids. The V and J ends lost 4 bases and 4 bases respectively, with 18 bases between them. Germline assignment: CDR1 SGDLS and CDR2 YYNGEE. DNA for the CDR3: TGTGCCAGCAGCTCAGTTTTGGGCTCTAGGGGGGCCAACGTCCTGACTTTC. It encodes CASSSVLGSRGANVLTF.